This TCR beta chain derives from a study of T cells in Graves' hyperthyroidism and ophthalmopathy (dated by TCRdb to the late 2010s). At the level of the whole study: Peripheral blood was collected at initial diagnosis, before any treatment. An independent validation cohort of around 19 hyperthyroidism patients and about 15 patients who later progressed to ophthalmopathy tested prospective prediction of ophthalmopathy. To identify distinguishing TCR V-J signatures, a discovery cohort of 90 to 100 patients was used, comprising fewer than 45 with Graves' ophthalmopathy and 57 with stable Graves' hyperthyroidism. After blood sampling, hyperthyroidism patients were treated with methimazole at a starting dose of 30 mg daily, and ophthalmopathy patients were treated with high-dose intravenous methylprednisolone. Thyroid tissue and blood T-cell repertoires from roughly 6 Graves' hyperthyroidism patients were also compared in the study. The 100 discovery patients were randomly divided into training and test sets at a 7:3 ratio. The paper reports TCR Vbeta CDR3 sequencing of 130 to 150 peripheral blood samples: under 45 ophthalmopathy, about 75 hyperthyroidism and around 17 progressor patients.

The TCR beta CDR3 regions were amplified from the RNA transcripts. The TCR CDR3 was subjected to a first round of RT-PCR using the HTBI primer set and the Qiagen OneStep RT-PCR kit. Libraries were constructed in a second round of multiplex PCR, after which size selection and purification were carried out. Paired-end sequencing of the libraries was performed with 100 bp reads on an Illumina HiSeq2000. As for how the authors treated the data: Raw data were processed with SOAPnuke, discarding reads with adapters, uncalled bases, mean Phred below 15, or no exact constant-primer or identifier match. COPE v1.2.5 was used to merge high-quality paired reads, and clonotypes were defined as unique nucleotide sequences. MiTCR v1.1 was used to align the clonotypes against IMGT TRBV, TRBD and TRBJ reference segments. The analysis was restricted to V-J combinations with a frequency above 0.0001, which together covered 99% to 99.2% of the repertoires. A TCS score was defined as the ratio between F50 (clonal expansion) and ExV (chaos), using BLOSUM62-based TCRdist between CDR3 peptides within each V-J. Welch's t-statistics and random forest reduced some 510 V-J features to roughly 13, which were used in a naive Bayes classifier (R e1071). TCRdb cleaned the public reads at Q25 with fastp, built clones with MiXCR and kept in-frame beta chains. Rows with a matching CDR3 protein are joined into one entry that keeps the most common DNA and genes. The V and J calls shown here were made by TCRdb, not taken from the authors' results. The sample data list approximately 610,000 distinct CDR3 sequences, and roughly a sixth of these were observed just once. The ten largest clonotypes hold about 18% of the sample.

CDR1 WNHNN and CDR2 SYGVQD are derived from the germline V gene (reference sequence). V lost 3 bases and J lost 4 bases, and the count of bases not matched to a germline gene is 12. The cysteine opens and the phenylalanine closes a CDR3 of 16 amino acids. Kept here is only the CDR3 DNA, which spans 48 bases and is read in frame from base 1. Stable Graves' hyperthyroidism was defined as no progression to ophthalmopathy during 18 months of follow-up. Hyperthyroidism patients were newly diagnosed, with disease duration under 2 months, and aged 18 to 65 years. Exclusion was applied to patients with uncontrolled infections, other autoimmune diseases, pregnancy or lactation. Diagnoses were based on clinical symptoms, serum thyroxine and TRAb, thyroid ultrasound and orbital computed tomography. Ficoll-Paque density gradient centrifugation was used to isolate PBMCs from around 10 ml of fresh peripheral blood. Total RNA was extracted using Trizol reagent, and RNA quality was assessed on an Agilent 2100 Bioanalyzer.

This clonotype was recorded at least ten times. It has no known antigen specificity. No base quality values were provided; no much bigger clone lies one nucleotide off. Findings and caveats that apply to the study as a whole: Sample size was not statistically predetermined, and blinding of investigators to group allocation was not performed. Blood samples also contained most of the expanded thyroid clonotypes (frequency above 0.001), which suggests that blood repertoires may reflect thyroid immune responses. In validation, the model predicted progression to ophthalmopathy a median of approximately 6.3 months before onset, with roughly 70% sensitivity and around 76% specificity. In cross-validation, a model built on a 13 V-J signature told ophthalmopathy apart from stable hyperthyroidism with just under 90% sensitivity and around 81% specificity, and in testing the same model reached 80%/75%.

This receptor was obtained from a woman aged 18-29 years with Graves' hyperthyroidism. The sequencing input was blood. The V and J segments used are TRBV10-1 and TRBJ2-7; TRBD2 fits 7 bases in the junction. The base sequence is TGCGCCAGCAGTGAAGAGGCGGGGGAACGAGGATACGAGCAGTACTTC. Its amino acids are CASSEEAGERGYEQYF.